This passage covers 23 T cell receptor beta chains from one sample sequenced in a study of T cells in Graves' hyperthyroidism and ophthalmopathy (dated by TCRdb to between 2018 and 2021). The library was built by means of multiplex PCR. Sequencing was carried out with an Illumina HiSeq 2000. TCR beta CDR3 regions were amplified from RNA transcripts. The first round of RT-PCR for the TCR CDR3 was performed with the HTBI primer set and the Qiagen OneStep RT-PCR kit. TCRdb took the public reads, trimmed them with fastp at Q25, ran MiXCR for clone calling and kept in-frame beta chains. Records with the same CDR3 protein are collapsed into one entry carrying the most frequent genes and DNA. The sample yields 480,000 or so distinct CDR3 sequences; 46% were counted once. The ten largest clones take up about 40% of the sample. The sequencing input was peripheral blood or thyroid tissue (not recorded which). The receptor set was obtained from an adult woman with Graves' disease, either hyperthyroidism or ophthalmopathy (not recorded which).

This clonotype turned up a few times. This may come from a read error, since a much larger clone is one base off. The chain is built from TRBV29-1 and TRBJ2-7; D is unclear. The germline V gene encodes CDR1 SQVTM and CDR2 ANQGSEA. The CDR3 spans 11 residues. In nucleotides, the CDR3 is TGCAGCGTTCGGACCGCAGACGAGCAGCACTTC. Amino acids: CSVRTADEQHF.

The rearrangement uses TRBV25-1 and TRBJ1-6; D possibly corresponds to TRBD1 (6 bases). Germline assignment: CDR1 MGHDK and CDR2 SYGVNS. Trimming removed 5 bases at V and 8 bases at J, with 13 bases between. The CDR3 spans 14 residues. CDR3 nucleotide sequence: TGTGCCAGCAGTTCGGCAGGGGAATATTCACCCCTCCACTTT. Its translation: CASSSAGEYSPLHF. Drawing the rest from reference TRBV25-1 and TRBJ1-6, the complete variable domain is EADIYQTPRYLVIGTGKKITLECSQTMGHDKMYWYQQDPGMELHLIHYSYGVNSTEKGDLSSESTVSRIRTEHFPLTLESARPSHTSQYLCASSSAGEYSPLHFGNGTRLTVT.

This clonotype was counted many times. The genes are TRBV4-1 and TRBJ1-2; 11 positions match TRBD1. J lost 4 bases, V lost 1 base, and 2 bases had no gene match. CDR1 and CDR2 from the germline V gene are MGHRA and YSYEKL. The CDR3 runs to 15 residues. The CDR3 DNA reads TGCGCCAGCAGCCAAGTAGGGACAGGGGGCTATGGCTACACCTTC. Translation gives CASSQVGTGGYGYTF.

In this sample, this clonotype turned up once. This chain joins TRBV29-1 and TRBJ2-5, with D hard to call. This CDR3 contains 15 residues. Looked up from germline, CDR1 is SQVTM and CDR2 is ANQGSEA. V lost 0 bases to trimming and J lost 2 bases, with 13 bases between them. In DNA, the CDR3 is TGCAGCGTTGAAGATTTTCTAATGCGGCAAGAGACCCAGTACTTC. Its protein product is CSVEDFLMRQETQYF.

This clonotype was counted between two and nine times. This may come from a read error, since a much larger clone is one base off. The genes are TRBV7-9 and TRBJ2-7; D is unresolved. CDR1 and CDR2 from the germline V gene are SEHNR and FQNEAQ (reference sequence). V was shortened by 1 base and J by 0 bases, with 10 bases between the two germline ends. This CDR3 spans 15 amino acids. For the CDR3, the DNA is TGTGCCAGCAGCTTAGGGCAGGATAGCTCCTACGAGCAGTACTTC. Amino acid sequence: CASSLGQDSSYEQYF.

CDR3 sequence: CASSLLGLAGADEQFF. The CDR3 nucleotides read TGTGCCAGCAGCTTACTAGGTCTAGCGGGAGCGGATGAGCAGTTCTTC. The rearrangement joins TRBV11-1 to TRBJ2-1; TRBD2 aligns across 10 bases. Germline lookup yields CDR1 SGHAT and CDR2 FQDESV (reference sequence). J gave up 8 bases and V 2 bases, and 9 bases lay outside the gene matches. This CDR3 contains 16 residues.

The genes are TRBV29-1 and TRBJ2-5; 10 nucleotides match TRBD1. The V gene's germline CDR1 is SQVTM and CDR2 ANQGSEA. The CDR3 totals 12 residues. V dropped 8 bases and J dropped 5; count of bases not matched to a gene: 5. The CDR3 here is CSLPGQGETQYF. Written as DNA, the CDR3 is TGCAGCTTGCCGGGACAGGGGGAGACCCAGTACTTC.

This clonotype was observed at least ten times. The chain employs TRBV7-9 and TRBJ2-2, with D perhaps TRBD2 (5 bases). This CDR3 contains 15 residues. Germline CDR1 SEHNR, CDR2 FQNEAQ (reference sequence). Trimming removed 5 bases from V and 3 bases from J, with 13 bases in between. The CDR3 spells CASSLTSRDTGELFF. Here the CDR3 DNA reads TGTGCCAGCAGCCTAACATCGAGGGACACCGGGGAGCTGTTTTTT.

About this clonotype itself: A much larger clone is a single base away; this may be a read error. The chain uses TRBV6-1 and TRBJ1-6; the D gene is possibly TRBD1 (6 bases). CDR1 MNHNS and CDR2 SASEGT come from the germline V gene. V was shortened by 3 bases and J by 10 bases, with 13 bases between the two germline ends. The CDR3 length is 14 residues. The CDR3 sequence is CASSEDSGGSPLHF. For the CDR3, the DNA is TGTGCCAGCAGTGAGGACAGTGGAGGGTCACCCCTCCACTTT.

The chain couples TRBV2 to TRBJ2-7; 10 bases match TRBD2. CDR1 SNHLY and CDR2 FYNNEI come from the germline V gene. The CDR3 has 14 amino acids. Trimming removed 7 bases from V and 0 bases from J; junction bases left unmatched: 3. As DNA, the CDR3 is TGTGCCAGCATTAGCGGGAGGTCCTCCTACGAGCAGTACTTC. This codes for CASISGRSSYEQYF.

The V call is TRBV29-1, the J call TRBJ2-7; TRBD2 matches at 9 bases. The CDR3 contains 16 residues. Germline CDR1 reads SQVTM; CDR2 reads ANQGSEA. J gave up 5 bases and V 6 bases, and 17 bases lay outside the gene matches. The CDR3 sequence: CSVLVAGASFIDEQYF. CDR3 in DNA: TGCAGCGTGCTAGTAGCGGGGGCGTCCTTTATCGACGAGCAGTACTTC.

There are many counts of this clonotype. CDR3 DNA sequence: TGCAGCGTTCGTCAACAGGGCCCAGCTTTCTTT. This gives the protein CSVRQQGPAFF. The rearrangement joins TRBV29-1 to TRBJ1-1; tentatively, D is TRBD1 (6 bases). V lost 5 bases and J 10 bases, leaving 14 bases between the germline ends. CDR3 size: 11 residues. Germline loops: CDR1 SQVTM, CDR2 ANQGSEA.

This CDR3 is CASSPQTTNTGELFF. The CDR3 DNA sequence: TGTGCCAGCAGCCCCCAGACTACGAACACCGGGGAGCTGTTTTTT. This chain connects TRBV9 to TRBJ2-2; maybe TRBD2 (5 bases). CDR3 length: 15 residues. Trimming took off 4 bases at V and 0 bases at J, with 10 bases between the two ends. In germline, CDR1 is SGDLS, CDR2 YYNGEE.

This rearrangement joins TRBV6-1 to TRBJ2-2; TRBD2 matches 7 bases. Trimming at V came to 4 bases and at J to 4 bases, leaving 3 bases not matched to a gene. The CDR3 length is 14 residues. Germline values: CDR1 MNHNS, CDR2 SASEGT. DNA for the CDR3: TGTGCCAGCAGTGGACTAGCAAGCACCGGGGAGCTGTTTTTT. Encoded protein: CASSGLASTGELFF.

This clonotype has more than one count but fewer than ten. The chain joins TRBV9 to TRBJ1-3; D remains unclear. The CDR3 spans 17 residues. Germline CDR1 SGDLS, CDR2 YYNGEE. V was clipped by 3 bases and J by 3 bases, with 19 bases between them. The CDR3 sequence is CASSGSTGPTGGNTIYF. CDR3 in DNA: TGTGCCAGCAGCGGAAGTACCGGGCCCACGGGTGGAAACACCATATATTTT.

This clonotype was counted a few times. The rearrangement joins TRBV20-1 to TRBJ2-7, with a tentative D call TRBD1 (6 bases). V lost 6 bases and J 3 bases, leaving 15 bases between the germline ends. This CDR3 region has 13 residues. The germline gives CDR1 DFQATT, CDR2 SNEGSKA (reference sequence). The CDR3 nucleotides read TGCAGTGCAAGGGGACAAGCCCTCTACGAGCAGTACTTC. This translates into CSARGQALYEQYF.

This clonotype has a count of ten or more. The chain combines TRBV20-1 with TRBJ2-5; possibly TRBD2 for D (6 bases). CDR1 and CDR2 (germline): DFQATT, SNEGSKA (reference sequence). This CDR3 spans 17 amino acids. Trimming cost V 0 bases and J 7 bases, with 24 bases left between them. In DNA form, the CDR3 reads TGCAGTGCTAGAGATCCTGGAGGGTCGACGTCTTTTGGGACCCAGTACTTC. This encodes CSARDPGGSTSFGTQYF.

This clonotype came up a few times. V and J are TRBV20-1 and TRBJ2-7; perhaps TRBD1 as D (5 bases). CDR1 and CDR2 from the germline V gene are DFQATT and SNEGSKA (reference sequence). This CDR3 contains 12 residues. The ends were cut back, 7 bases at V and 6 bases at J, with 16 bases in the middle. The CDR3 region is CSGCGVGREQYF. In DNA form, the CDR3 reads TGCAGTGGATGTGGTGTGGGGCGCGAGCAGTACTTC.

This clonotype was found a few times. The V and J genes are TRBV6-6 and TRBJ2-5, with 8 bases identical to TRBD2. The V gene's germline CDR1 is MNHNY and CDR2 SVGAGI (reference sequence). The CDR3 totals 15 residues. J lost 5 bases, V lost 7 bases, and 12 bases had no gene match. The CDR3 DNA sequence: TGTGCCAGCAACGGCGAGCGGGAGACGGGGGAGACCCAGTACTTC. It yields the protein CASNGERETGETQYF.

There are many counts of this clonotype. The chain couples TRBV7-2 to TRBJ1-5, with a weak D call TRBD1 (5 bases). Trimming removed 0 bases from V and 5 bases from J, with 14 bases in between. The germline V gene has CDR1 SGHTA and CDR2 FQGNSA. The CDR3 runs to 16 residues. The CDR3 nucleotides are TGTGCCAGCAGCTTAGCGGGTTGGGGCACGGATCAGCCCCAGCATTTT. It translates to CASSLAGWGTDQPQHF.

The V and J genes are TRBV24-1 and TRBJ2-5; TRBD2 might be the D (6 bases). The length of the CDR3 is 14 residues. Germline V gives CDR1 KGHDR, CDR2 SFDVKD. The germline V and J ends were trimmed by 1 base and 4 bases, with 9 bases remaining between them. CDR3 in DNA: TGTGCCACCAGTGATTTTGGGGGAGGAGAGACCCAGTACTTC. Protein: CATSDFGGGETQYF.

This clonotype was picked up many times. J is TRBJ1-5 and V is TRBV19; D remains unclear. Germline V gene lookup returns CDR1 LNHDA and CDR2 SQIVND (reference sequence). The CDR3 is made up of 13 amino acids. V was trimmed by 5 bases and J by 5 bases, leaving 10 bases between them. CDR3 DNA sequence: TGTGCCAGTAGTGTCCGTGAGGATCAGCCCCAGCATTTT. The encoded protein is CASSVREDQPQHF.

This clonotype was seen many times. The chain has TRBV20-1 and TRBJ2-2, with no clear D. CDR3 length equals 13 residues. V lost 1 base and J lost 0, with 3 bases in between. CDR1 is DFQATT and CDR2 is SNEGSKA in the germline V gene (reference sequence). The chain's CDR3 is CSARVPNTGELFF. CDR3 DNA: TGCAGTGCTAGAGTACCGAACACCGGGGAGCTGTTTTTT.